These T cell receptor beta chains were read from a single sample in a study of CD8 T cells in Susac syndrome. One entry per CDR3 protein results from TCRdb running MiXCR on the immunoSEQ multiplex PCR reads. The sample lists around 130,000 distinct CDR3 sequences, around nine tenths occurring once. The sample taken for sequencing was CD8+ T cells from PBMCs. The receptors stem from a human donor with multiple sclerosis. Both conserved end residues are part of each CDR3. The D gene is left open where the match is weak. A row's size may be missing; if present it is once, few, many or a size class.

V: TRBV18; J: TRBJ2-1; size: NA; D: NA; DNA: TGTGCCAGCTCACCAGGTCTAGGTACTAACTACAATGAGCAGTTCTTC; CDR3: CASSPGLGTNYNEQFF
V: TRBV6-6; J: TRBJ2-1; size: NA; D: TRBD1; DNA: TGTGCCAGCAGTTACGGGACAGGTTATTTCAATGAGCAGTTCTTC; CDR3: CASSYGTGYFNEQFF
V: TRBV7-6; J: TRBJ2-7; size: NA; D: NA; DNA: TGTGCCAGCAGCTTAGTTGTCGATGCCCGGGGGCACGAGCAGTACTTC; CDR3: CASSLVVDARGHEQYF
V: TRBV5-6; J: TRBJ1-1; size: NA; D: NA; DNA: TGTGCCAGCAGATTGACAGGGAACACTGAAGCTTTCTTT; CDR3: CASRLTGNTEAFF
V: TRBV28; J: TRBJ2-7; size: NA; D: NA; DNA: TGTGCCAGCAGTTTAGATTCAGGAGTCGTGAACGAGCAGTACTTC; CDR3: CASSLDSGVVNEQYF
V: TRBV9; J: TRBJ1-2; size: NA; D: TRBD1; DNA: TGTGCCAGCAGCGTAGAATCCAACAGGGGAGCTAACTATGGCTACACCTTC; CDR3: CASSVESNRGANYGYTF
V: TRBV6-5; J: TRBJ2-1; size: NA; D: TRBD2; DNA: TGTGCCAGCAGTTACTTTGCCGGGACTAGTAACCATGAGCAGTTCTTC; CDR3: CASSYFAGTSNHEQFF
V: TRBV28; J: TRBJ2-7; size: NA; D: NA; DNA: TGTGCCAGCAGCCTAGCCCCCGGCGAGGGCTACGAGCAGTACTTC; CDR3: CASSLAPGEGYEQYF
V: TRBV20-1; J: TRBJ1-5; size: NA; D: NA; DNA: TGCAGTGCCCTAGAGGTGGAAGGCAATCAGCCCCAGCATTTT; CDR3: CSALEVEGNQPQHF
V: TRBV6-5; J: TRBJ2-6; size: NA; D: NA; DNA: TGTGCCAGCAGAATGACAGCTGGGGCCAACGTCCTGACTTTC; CDR3: CASRMTAGANVLTF
V: TRBV4-2; J: TRBJ2-5; size: NA; D: NA; DNA: TGTGCCAGCAGCCCCCTATTACAAGAGACCCAGTACTTC; CDR3: CASSPLLQETQYF
V: TRBV5-6; J: TRBJ1-1; size: NA; D: NA; DNA: TGTGCCAGCAGCTTGGTGGCGAACACTGAAGCTTTCTTT; CDR3: CASSLVANTEAFF
V: TRBV6-2/TRBV6-3; J: TRBJ2-1; size: NA; D: TRBD1; DNA: TGTGCCAGCAGTCGCCTACAGGGGAATGAGCAGTTCTTC; CDR3: CASSRLQGNEQFF
V: TRBV6-5; J: TRBJ2-2; size: NA; D: NA; DNA: TGTGCCAGCAGTTACGGGACTCCGAACACCGGGGAGCTGTTTTTT; CDR3: CASSYGTPNTGELFF
V: TRBV27; J: TRBJ2-7; size: NA; D: TRBD2; DNA: TGTGCCAGCAGTTTTTCCGGACTAGGATACGAGCAGTACTTC; CDR3: CASSFSGLGYEQYF
V: TRBV29-1; J: TRBJ2-3; size: NA; D: TRBD2; DNA: TGCAGCGTTCCAAGCGGGAGGAGCACAGATACGCAGTATTTT; CDR3: CSVPSGRSTDTQYF
V: TRBV18; J: TRBJ2-1; size: NA; D: NA; DNA: TGTGCCAGCTCTCCTAGCAGCGAGCAGTTCTTC; CDR3: CASSPSSEQFF
V: TRBV25-1; J: TRBJ2-3; size: NA; D: NA; DNA: TGTGCCAGCGCTCAGGACAGAACCACAGATACGCAGTATTTT; CDR3: CASAQDRTTDTQYF
V: TRBV11-2; J: TRBJ2-5; size: NA; D: NA; DNA: TGTGCCAGCAGCTCCTCGGGACGCCCCACGCAGTACTTC; CDR3: CASSSSGRPTQYF
V: TRBV25-1; J: TRBJ2-1; size: NA; D: TRBD2; DNA: TGTGCCAGCAGTGGCTGGACTAGCGGTGACAATGAGCAGTTCTTC; CDR3: CASSGWTSGDNEQFF
V: TRBV13; J: TRBJ1-1; size: NA; D: TRBD1; DNA: TGTGCCAGCAGCCCATTACCCACAGGGGGTGAAGCTTTCTTT; CDR3: CASSPLPTGGEAFF
V: TRBV27; J: TRBJ1-2; size: NA; D: NA; DNA: TGTGCCAGCAGCGACGGGGGAGGCTACACCTTC; CDR3: CASSDGGGYTF
V: TRBV3-1; J: TRBJ1-2; size: NA; D: NA; DNA: TGTGCCAGCAGCCCGGTTGGCGGAGGCGGCTATGGCTACACCTTC; CDR3: CASSPVGGGGYGYTF
V: TRBV9; J: TRBJ1-1; size: NA; D: NA; DNA: TGTGCCAGCAGCTCCCGAAGGGAGGGGACTGAAGCTTTCTTT; CDR3: CASSSRREGTEAFF
V: TRBV16; J: TRBJ2-1; size: NA; D: TRBD1; DNA: TGTGCCAGCAGCCGGACAGGGGATAAACGGTTCTTC; CDR3: CASSRTGDKRFF
V: TRBV23-1; J: TRBJ2-7; size: once; D: NA; DNA: TGCGCCAGCAGGCGTATTTCAGGGAAATCGGCATACGAGCAGTACTTC; CDR3: CASRRISGKSAYEQYF
V: TRBV28; J: TRBJ1-2; size: NA; D: NA; DNA: TGTGCCAGCAGTCTCCCACGGGGGGGCGAGGGCTATGGCTACACCTTC; CDR3: CASSLPRGGEGYGYTF
V: TRBV20-1; J: TRBJ2-1; size: NA; D: TRBD2; DNA: TGCAGTGCGGAGTGGGTCGGGACTAGCAGCTACAATGAGCAGTTCTTC; CDR3: CSAEWVGTSSYNEQFF
V: TRBV3-1; J: TRBJ2-1; size: NA; D: TRBD2; DNA: TGTGCCAGCAGCCAGACTCGGGGGGTGGAGCAGTTCTTC; CDR3: CASSQTRGVEQFF
V: TRBV29-1; J: TRBJ2-7; size: NA; D: NA; DNA: TGCAGCGTTGTGGTCCCAGACGACTACGAGCAGTACTTC; CDR3: CSVVVPDDYEQYF
V: TRBV24-1; J: TRBJ2-4; size: NA; D: NA; DNA: TGTGCCACCAGTGGGACCAGGAGGGTTGCCAAAAACATTCAGTACTTC; CDR3: CATSGTRRVAKNIQYF
V: TRBV27; J: TRBJ2-7; size: NA; D: TRBD1; DNA: TGTGCCAGCAGTATAGGGACAGGCTACGAGCAGTACTTC; CDR3: CASSIGTGYEQYF
V: TRBV7-9; J: TRBJ2-7; size: few; D: NA; DNA: TGTGCCAGCACCCCGGGTGGAGAGCAGTACTTC; CDR3: CASTPGGEQYF
V: TRBV18; J: TRBJ1-2; size: NA; D: NA; DNA: TGTGCCAGCTCACCCCTAGACGGAACTAACTATGGCTACACCTTC; CDR3: CASSPLDGTNYGYTF
V: TRBV9; J: TRBJ2-2; size: NA; D: NA; DNA: TGTGCCAGCAGCGGACACAGCGCGCGGGAAAAGAACACCGGGGAGCTGTTTTTT; CDR3: CASSGHSAREKNTGELFF
V: TRBV13; J: TRBJ2-2; size: NA; D: NA; DNA: TGTGCCAGCAGCCAGGGGTGGAATCCCGGGGAGCTGTTTTTT; CDR3: CASSQGWNPGELFF
V: TRBV30; J: TRBJ2-7; size: NA; D: NA; DNA: TGTGCCTGGGACCTCGGGGGCTCCTACGAGCAGTACTTC; CDR3: CAWDLGGSYEQYF
V: TRBV6-5; J: TRBJ2-1; size: NA; D: NA; DNA: TGTGCCAGCAGTTTGATGGGCGCATCCTACAATGAGCAGTTCTTC; CDR3: CASSLMGASYNEQFF
V: TRBV5-1; J: TRBJ1-1; size: NA; D: NA; DNA: TGCGCCAGCAGCTTCTTCGGGGCTGAAGCTTTCTTT; CDR3: CASSFFGAEAFF
V: TRBV29-1; J: TRBJ2-7; size: once; D: NA; DNA: TGCAGCGTTGAAGGGGACCAGTCCTACGAGCAGTACTTC; CDR3: CSVEGDQSYEQYF
V: TRBV7-8; J: TRBJ1-4; size: NA; D: NA; DNA: TGTGCCAGCAGCCAGACAGCGCGTGCAACTAATGAAAAACTGTTTTTT; CDR3: CASSQTARATNEKLFF
V: TRBV20-1; J: TRBJ2-2; size: NA; D: NA; DNA: TGCAGTGCTCGCCGACTTGACACCGGGGAGCTGTTTTTT; CDR3: CSARRLDTGELFF
V: TRBV4-1; J: TRBJ1-1; size: once; D: NA; DNA: TGCGCCAGCAGCCAAGTGCATCGGGAGGCTGAAGCTTTCTTT; CDR3: CASSQVHREAEAFF
V: TRBV5-6; J: TRBJ2-7; size: NA; D: NA; DNA: TGTGCCAGCAGCATCTCGGGGGACGAGCAGTACTTC; CDR3: CASSISGDEQYF
V: TRBV7-2; J: TRBJ2-1; size: NA; D: TRBD2; DNA: TGTGCCAGCAGCTTGGGAGGGGCACTATACAATGAGCAGTTCTTC; CDR3: CASSLGGALYNEQFF
V: TRBV12-3/TRBV12-4; J: TRBJ2-1; size: few; D: NA; DNA: TGTGCCAGCAGTCTCACAAATGAGCAGTTCTTC; CDR3: CASSLTNEQFF
V: TRBV20-1; J: TRBJ1-5; size: NA; D: NA; DNA: TGCAGTGCGGAAAAGGGGGGGAATTGGCAGCCCCAGCATTTT; CDR3: CSAEKGGNWQPQHF